Presented here are 9 T cell receptor beta chains from one specimen sequenced in a study of T cell responses to AZD1222 COVID-19 vaccine. The repertoire was sequenced with immunoSEQ multiplex PCR; TCRdb's copy has only in-frame clones and lacks some. The sample includes about 120,000 clones, roughly 93% seen only once; the top ten take 1% to 1.4%. The source was peripheral blood, collected 28 days after the second AZD1222 dose. The source of these receptors is an adult who received the AZD1222 COVID-19 vaccine.

This chain uses TRBV6-2 or TRBV6-3 with TRBJ1-2, with 9 bases aligning to TRBD1. CDR1 MNHEY and CDR2 SVGEGT come from the germline V gene. This CDR3 has 14 residues. V was clipped by 7 bases and J by 2 bases; unmatched bases: 5. This CDR3 is CASIPDRGNYGYTF. The CDR3 DNA is TGTGCCAGCATCCCGGACAGGGGAAACTATGGCTACACCTTC.

This chain joins TRBV19 and TRBJ1-1, with D unresolved. Trimming stripped 3 bases from V and 6 bases from J, with 14 bases between. Germline assignment: CDR1 LNHDA and CDR2 SQIVND (reference sequence). The CDR3 is 14 residues long. The CDR3 nucleotides are TGTGCCAGTAGTATCCCCGGCCCAGCGTCTGAAGCTTTCTTT. Protein: CASSIPGPASEAFF.

Only one count was recorded for this clone. The J gene is TRBJ2-2, the V gene TRBV15; 7 bases are shared with TRBD2. This CDR3 spans 14 amino acids. With V trimmed by 5 bases and J by 6 bases, 6 bases remained unmatched. In germline, CDR1 is LNHNV, CDR2 YYDKDF (reference sequence). This chain's CDR3 is CATSATREAGELFF. In DNA form, the CDR3 reads TGTGCCACCAGCGCGACACGGGAGGCCGGGGAGCTGTTTTTT.

The chain recombines TRBV5-1 with TRBJ2-3; TRBD2 matches at 9 bases. Germline trimming cut 6 bases from V and 4 bases from J; bases unmatched to any gene: 3. Germline-derived CDR1 and CDR2 are SGHRS and YFSETQ. This CDR3 has 13 residues. The CDR3 coding sequence is TGCGCCAGCAAGGTAGCGGGAGCAGATACGCAGTATTTT. This gives the protein CASKVAGADTQYF.

The rearrangement uses TRBV28 and TRBJ1-5, with 7 bases identical to TRBD1. Per the germline V gene, CDR1 is MDHEN and CDR2 is SYDVKM. The CDR3 has 14 amino acids. V lost 6 bases and J lost 6; bases outside the gene matches: 8. CDR3 nucleotide sequence: TGTGCCAGCAGCCACAGGGGACGGATTCAGCCCCAGCATTTT. Translation gives CASSHRGRIQPQHF.

This chain uses TRBV14 with TRBJ2-3; unclear D gene. CDR3 length equals 21 residues. Trimming shortened V by 1 base and J by 6 bases, and 32 bases separated the two germline ends. Germline V gene lookup returns CDR1 SGHDN and CDR2 FVKESK. CDR3 bases: TGTGCCAGCAGCCAAGGGGTTCGGTACGGACCTACAAGCTTTCCCCGGGATACGCAGTATTTT. Amino acids: CASSQGVRYGPTSFPRDTQYF.

In its sample, this clone was seen a few times. The chain combines TRBV18 with TRBJ2-3; D is unclear. Germline V gene sequence: CDR1 KGHSH, CDR2 LQKENI. V lost 8 bases, J lost 4 bases, and 10 bases lay in between. CDR3 length equals 12 residues. CDR3 region: CASRFEADTQYF. The CDR3 region has the DNA TGTGCCAGCCGATTTGAGGCAGATACGCAGTATTTT.

This clone came up once. This CDR3 is also generated by other DNA sequences in the sample. The chain links TRBV3-1 (or the pseudogene TRBV3-2) to TRBJ1-1, with D uncertain. CDR3 length: 14 residues. Germline V gene lookup returns CDR1 LGHDT and CDR2 YNNKEL (reference sequence). V lost 0 bases, J lost 1 base, and 6 bases lay in between. CDR3 residues: CASSQDLGNTEAFF. In DNA form, the CDR3 reads TGTGCCAGCAGCCAAGATCTGGGGAACACTGAAGCTTTCTTT.

The chain recombines TRBV6-5 with TRBJ2-3; TRBD2 might be the D (6 bases). V was trimmed by 6 bases and J by 6 bases, leaving 16 bases between them. The germline gives CDR1 MNHEY, CDR2 SVGAGI. The CDR3 sequence is 14 residues long. The CDR3 here is CASRGGAAGDTQYF. The CDR3 nucleotides read TGTGCCAGCAGGGGCGGGGCCGCGGGTGATACGCAGTATTTT.